This passage covers 2 T cell receptor beta chains from one sample sequenced in a study of blood T cells in healthy people across ages. The second PCR ran about 6 to 12 cycles with a sample-barcoded 5' primer and J-beta primers. TCRdb reprocessed the 5' RACE reads with MiXCR, giving one entry per CDR3 protein. In the table there are 800,000 to 1,300,000 distinct CDR3 sequences, roughly 24% of which are singletons. These sequences were also reported in another study, on T cells of mothers and their children.

Input material: blood. The receptors come from a girl aged 2 to 9 in good health.

This clonotype was counted only a few times. The chain has TRBV11-2 and TRBJ2-5; D is uncertain. The CDR3 is 14 amino acids. Germline CDR1 reads SGHAT; CDR2 reads FQNNGV. Trimming took 8 bases from V and 5 from J, leaving 18 bases between them. The CDR3 region is CASQWMILAETQYF. DNA for the CDR3: TGTGCCAGCCAGTGGATGATCCTGGCGGAGACCCAGTACTTC.

The rearrangement links TRBV24-1 to TRBJ2-2; D unresolved. The CDR3 sequence is 15 residues long. CDR1 and CDR2 from the germline V gene are KGHDR and SFDVKD. V was clipped by 4 bases and J by 6 bases, with 14 bases between them. CDR3 nucleotides: TGTGCCACCAGTGACTCCGACCACGGGTCCGGGGAGCTGTTTTTT. Translation gives CATSDSDHGSGELFF.